This paragraph reports one TCR beta chain. A read error may account for a junction end that differs from germline. The entry originates in a study of blood T cell repertoires in COVID-19. About the research overall: Specimens from acute and convalescent COVID-19 originated in the United States, Italy and Spain.

The CDR3 consists of 17 residues. CDR1 MNHEY and CDR2 SMNVEV come from the germline V gene (reference sequence). In the study's own analysis: Estimated nucleated cell counts came from reference gene primer amplification. This table comes from immunoSEQ multiplex PCR, and its TCRdb copy is limited to in-frame clones, with some not included. The V and J calls and the clone size are those of that table, but D and trimming were determined from the DNA. The repertoire holds 170,000 or so clones, with around 90% as singletons. The rearrangement uses TRBV27 and TRBJ1-6, with D uncertain. The sample taken for sequencing was peripheral blood. The sequence derives from a man aged 35 to 55 with active or convalescent COVID-19. The DNA of the CDR3 is TGTGCCAGCAGGCTTATGAGCCGAGGCGGTTATACTTCACCCCTCCACTTT. It specifies CASRLMSRGGYTSPLHF.